This T cell receptor (beta chain) emerged from a study of T cells in Graves' hyperthyroidism and ophthalmopathy. From RNA transcripts, TCR beta CDR3 regions were amplified. Researchers ran a first-round RT-PCR on the TCR CDR3 using the HTBI primer set. TCRdb analysed the multiplex PCR reads with MiXCR anew, one entry per CDR3 protein. This sample has some 490,000 distinct CDR3 sequences, with 20% to 25% found just once. The CDR3 length is 14 residues. V was shortened by 3 bases and J by 6 bases, with 17 bases between the two germline ends. Per the germline V gene, CDR1 is DFQATT and CDR2 is SNEGSKA (reference sequence).

Material: blood. The sequence was obtained from an older woman with Graves' ophthalmopathy. The chain is built from TRBV20-1 and TRBJ1-2; possible D gene TRBD1, 6 bases. CDR3 region: CSARATGMQDGYTF. The CDR3 nucleotides are TGCAGTGCTAGGGCAACAGGGATGCAAGATGGCTACACCTTC.